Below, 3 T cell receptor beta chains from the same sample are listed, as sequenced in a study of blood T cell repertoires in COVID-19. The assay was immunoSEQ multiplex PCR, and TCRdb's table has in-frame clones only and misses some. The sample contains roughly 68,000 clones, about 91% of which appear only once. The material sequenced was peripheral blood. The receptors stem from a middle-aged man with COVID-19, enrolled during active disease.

This chain's CDR3 is CSVLEGANIQYF. DNA for the CDR3: TGCAGCGTTTTAGAGGGGGCAAACATTCAGTACTTC. The chain has TRBV29-1 and TRBJ2-4; 7 nucleotides align to TRBD1. The CDR3 loop spans 12 amino acids. The germline gives CDR1 SQVTM, CDR2 ANQGSEA. The V and J ends lost 5 bases and 6 bases, in that order; junction bases with no gene match: 4.

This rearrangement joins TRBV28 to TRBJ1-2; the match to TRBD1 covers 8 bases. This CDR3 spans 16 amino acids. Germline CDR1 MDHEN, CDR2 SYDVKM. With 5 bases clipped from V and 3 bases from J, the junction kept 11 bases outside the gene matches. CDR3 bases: TGTGCCAGCAGTGATCCGGGACAGGTATATTACTATGGCTACACCTTC. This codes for CASSDPGQVYYYGYTF.

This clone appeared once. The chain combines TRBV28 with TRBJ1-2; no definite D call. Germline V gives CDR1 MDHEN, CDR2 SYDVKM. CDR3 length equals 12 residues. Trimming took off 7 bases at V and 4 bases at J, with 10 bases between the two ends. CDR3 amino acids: CASNLAGYGYTF. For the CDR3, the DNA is TGTGCCAGCAACCTAGCGGGCTATGGCTACACCTTC.